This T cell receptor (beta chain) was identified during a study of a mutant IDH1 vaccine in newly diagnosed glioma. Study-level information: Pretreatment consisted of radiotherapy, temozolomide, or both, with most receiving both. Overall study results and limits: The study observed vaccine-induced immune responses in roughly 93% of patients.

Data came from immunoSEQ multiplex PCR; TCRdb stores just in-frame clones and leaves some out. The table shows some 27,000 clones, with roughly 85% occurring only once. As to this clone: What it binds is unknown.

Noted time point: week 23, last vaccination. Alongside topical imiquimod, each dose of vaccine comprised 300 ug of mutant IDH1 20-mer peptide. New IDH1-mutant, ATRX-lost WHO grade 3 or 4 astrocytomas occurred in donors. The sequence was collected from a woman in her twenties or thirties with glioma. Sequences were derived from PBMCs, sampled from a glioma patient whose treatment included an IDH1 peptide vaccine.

As DNA, the CDR3 is TGTGCCAGCAGTCCCCTGGTAACTGAAGCTTTCTTT. Translated: CASSPLVTEAFF. The chain joins TRBV27 to TRBJ1-1; D is ambiguous. This CDR3 is built from 12 residues. V lost 5 bases and J 5 bases, leaving 9 bases between the germline ends. From germline, CDR1 is MNHEY and CDR2 SMNVEV (reference sequence).